The 24 T cell receptor beta chains in this list originate from one sample, sequenced in a study of blood T cell repertoires in COVID-19. Data came from immunoSEQ multiplex PCR; TCRdb stores just in-frame clones and leaves some out. Counted here are some 110,000 clones, approximately 86% occurring once; the ten biggest clones make up around 4.6%. Sequenced input: peripheral blood. Receptor source: a man aged 35 to 55 with acute or convalescent COVID-19.

CDR3 loop: CATSRALGQHYGYTF. CDR3 DNA sequence: TGTGCCACCAGCAGAGCCCTCGGACAGCACTATGGCTACACCTTC. The V gene is TRBV15, the J gene TRBJ1-2; D is possibly TRBD1 (6 bases). Per germline, CDR1 LNHNV and CDR2 YYDKDF (reference sequence). V lost 1 base and J 3 bases, leaving 12 bases between the germline ends. The CDR3 runs to 15 residues.

About this clone: The sample contains more than one DNA sequence encoding this CDR3. The chain employs TRBV19 and TRBJ2-7; a weak D match, TRBD2 (5 bases). There are 12 residues in the CDR3. Trimming removed 5 bases from V and 3 bases from J, with 8 bases in between. Per germline, CDR1 LNHDA and CDR2 SQIVND (reference sequence). Written as DNA, the CDR3 is TGTGCCAGTAGTCCGGGAAACTACGAGCAGTACTTC. It encodes CASSPGNYEQYF.

The J gene is TRBJ2-7, the V gene TRBV19; 13 bases are shared with TRBD2. The CDR3 totals 16 residues. V shed 4 bases, J shed 0 bases, and the junction held 3 bases outside the gene matches. The V gene's germline CDR1 is LNHDA and CDR2 SQIVND (reference sequence). This chain's CDR3 is CASSTWTSGGSYEQYF. The CDR3 DNA sequence: TGTGCCAGTAGTACATGGACTAGCGGGGGCTCCTACGAGCAGTACTTC.

The J gene is TRBJ2-7, the V gene TRBV6-5; tentatively, D is TRBD2 (5 bases). There are 15 residues in the CDR3. V lost 6 bases to trimming and J lost 0 bases, with 15 bases between them. In germline, CDR1 is MNHEY, CDR2 SVGAGI. CDR3 protein: CASRDVRTSSYEQYF. The DNA for the CDR3 is TGTGCCAGCAGGGACGTCCGTACTAGCTCCTACGAGCAGTACTTC.

The V call is TRBV3-1 (or the pseudogene TRBV3-2), the J call TRBJ1-2, with 10 positions matching TRBD1. Germline V CDR1 and CDR2: LGHDT, YNNKEL (reference sequence). This CDR3 region has 13 residues. The ends lost 3 bases at V and 8 bases at J; junction bases unmatched: 3. DNA of the CDR3: TGTGCCAGCAGCCAGGACAGGGGGATCGGCTACACCTTC. Translating gives CASSQDRGIGYTF.

This clone occurred a few times. The gene calls are TRBV13 and TRBJ1-5; tentatively, D is TRBD1 (6 bases). The V end was cut by 4 bases, the J end by 7 bases, with 20 bases between. CDR3 length: 16 amino acids. Germline loops: CDR1 PRHDT, CDR2 FYEKMQ (reference sequence). This CDR3 is CASSSSRGGFNQPQHF. The DNA of the CDR3 is TGTGCCAGCAGCTCTAGTAGAGGGGGATTTAACCAGCCCCAGCATTTT.

This chain uses TRBV6-5 with TRBJ2-7; the match to TRBD1 covers 8 bases. The germline CDR1 and CDR2 sequences are MNHEY and SVGAGI. The V and J ends lost 6 bases and 1 base, in that order; junction bases with no gene match: 8. The CDR3 is 15 residues long. The CDR3 DNA sequence: TGTGCCAGCAGGACAGGGGAATTACGATCCTACGAGCAGTACTTC. It encodes CASRTGELRSYEQYF.

The chain recombines TRBV9 with TRBJ1-4; no definite D call. Germline lookup yields CDR1 SGDLS and CDR2 YYNGEE. The germline V and J ends were trimmed by 0 bases and 3 bases, with 3 bases remaining between them. This CDR3 is 13 amino acids long. The CDR3 DNA sequence: TGTGCCAGCAGCGTAGGGCCTAATGAAAAACTGTTTTTT. It encodes CASSVGPNEKLFF.

The chain couples TRBV3-1 (or the pseudogene TRBV3-2) to TRBJ2-1; D perhaps matches TRBD2 (5 bases). Per the germline V gene, CDR1 is LGHDT and CDR2 is YNNKEL (reference sequence). Trimming removed 8 bases from V and 8 bases from J, with 13 bases in between. The CDR3 length is 12 residues. CDR3 nucleotide sequence: TGTGCCAGCCGGGGATTCATTGATGAGCAGTTCTTC. This translates into CASRGFIDEQFF.

CDR3 region: CAWSEDRRTNSPLHF. CDR3 sequence (DNA): TGTGCCTGGAGTGAGGACAGGCGGACTAATTCACCCCTCCACTTT. V gene TRBV30 combines with J gene TRBJ1-6; 7 bases match TRBD1. CDR3 length equals 15 residues. With V trimmed by 1 base and J by 6 bases, 6 bases remained unmatched. The germline CDR1 and CDR2 sequences are GTSNPN and SVGIG (reference sequence).

The V and J genes are TRBV11-3 and TRBJ2-2, with D possibly TRBD1 on 6 matching bases. This CDR3 comprises 15 residues. Germline assignment: CDR1 SGHNT and CDR2 YENEEA. V was shortened by 5 bases and J by 2 bases, with 12 bases between the two germline ends. This CDR3 reads CASSPRGGNTGELFF. The CDR3 coding sequence is TGTGCCAGCAGCCCCCGAGGGGGTAACACCGGGGAGCTGTTTTTT.

This clone is a singleton in its sample. This sequence joins TRBV19 and TRBJ1-4; 7 bases are shared with TRBD1. The germline CDR1 and CDR2 sequences are LNHDA and SQIVND (reference sequence). The V gene end was trimmed by 3 bases and the J gene end by 7 bases; junction bases not matched to a gene: 5. This CDR3 is built from 14 residues. CDR3 protein: CASSIAQGGEKLFF. CDR3 DNA: TGTGCCAGTAGTATCGCCCAGGGGGGTGAAAAACTGTTTTTT.

The rearrangement links TRBV12-3 or TRBV12-4 to TRBJ1-1, with D hard to call. V lost 7 bases and J lost 1, with 10 bases in between. The CDR3 extends over 13 amino acids. Here the CDR3 DNA reads TGTGCCAGCAAAGCGGAGAAGAACACTGAAGCTTTCTTT. It codes for CASKAEKNTEAFF.

Regarding this clone: The sample has other DNA sequences that encode this CDR3 too. The chain has TRBV7-9 and TRBJ1-1; D call uncertain. The length of the CDR3 is 14 residues. V was shortened by 5 bases and J by 0 bases, with 10 bases between the two germline ends. Germline V CDR1 and CDR2: SEHNR, FQNEAQ (reference sequence). This CDR3 reads CASSPGGVNTEAFF. The CDR3, as DNA: TGTGCCAGCAGCCCCGGAGGCGTGAACACTGAAGCTTTCTTT.

The chain links TRBV18 to TRBJ2-3; tentatively, D is TRBD1 (7 bases). Germline CDR1 and CDR2: KGHSH and LQKENI. CDR3 length equals 15 residues. V shed 2 bases and J shed 0 bases, with 9 bases lying between them. CDR3 bases: TGTGCCAGCTCACCAGCAGGGGGGAGCACAGATACGCAGTATTTT. Residues: CASSPAGGSTDTQYF.

There are a few counts of this clone. This sequence joins TRBV19 and TRBJ2-2; D gene ambiguous. Germline lookup yields CDR1 LNHDA and CDR2 SQIVND (reference sequence). CDR3 length equals 14 residues. Trimming took 5 bases from V and 2 from J, leaving 9 bases between them. CDR3 sequence reads: CASSSRLNTGELFF. CDR3 nucleotide sequence: TGTGCCAGTAGTTCCCGGTTAAACACCGGGGAGCTGTTTTTT. Based on the CDR3 plus reference TRBV19 and TRBJ2-2, the full variable domain is DGGITQSPKYLFRKEGQNVTLSCEQNLNHDAMYWYRQDPGQGLRLIYYSQIVNDFQKGDIAEGYSVSREKKESFPLTVTSAQKNPTAFYLCASSSRLNTGELFFGEGSRLTVL.

The CDR3 is CASSKLAGGTDTQYF. The CDR3 DNA is TGTGCCAGTAGTAAACTAGCGGGAGGCACAGATACGCAGTATTTT. V usage is TRBV19 and J usage is TRBJ2-3; 11 nucleotides match TRBD2. The V gene end was trimmed by 4 bases and the J gene end by 1 base; junction bases not matched to a gene: 1. The V gene's germline CDR1 is LNHDA and CDR2 SQIVND (reference sequence). This CDR3 is built from 15 residues.

The J gene is TRBJ1-1, the V gene TRBV7-9; TRBD1 matches 7 bases. There are 14 residues in the CDR3. Germline V gene data show CDR1 as SEHNR and CDR2 as FQNEAQ (reference sequence). Germline trimming cut 1 base from V and 3 bases from J; bases unmatched to any gene: 2. This chain's CDR3 is CASSLGQGDTEAFF. CDR3 sequence (DNA): TGTGCCAGCAGCTTAGGGCAGGGGGACACTGAAGCTTTCTTT.

The chain has TRBV3-1 (or the pseudogene TRBV3-2) and TRBJ1-1; 9 bases agree with TRBD1. Germline V CDR1 and CDR2: LGHDT, YNNKEL (reference sequence). V shed 5 bases and J 7 bases; nucleotides not matched to a gene: 8. The CDR3 sequence is 14 residues long. The CDR3 coding sequence is TGTGCCAGCAGCTGGGGACAGGGCTTGGGTGAAGCTTTCTTT. This encodes CASSWGQGLGEAFF.

This chain joins TRBV7-9 and TRBJ2-7, with 7 bases aligning to TRBD2. Germline CDR1 and CDR2: SEHNR and FQNEAQ (reference sequence). The J segment lost 1 base and the V segment lost 5 bases, leaving 14 bases of the junction unmatched. This CDR3 is built from 17 residues. The CDR3 sequence: CASSPTFDGRGSYEQYF. The CDR3 region has the DNA TGTGCCAGCAGCCCCACTTTTGATGGGAGGGGATCCTACGAGCAGTACTTC.

V usage is TRBV5-1 and J usage is TRBJ1-1, with 8 bases lining up with TRBD1. The V gene's germline CDR1 is SGHRS and CDR2 YFSETQ. The CDR3 spans 14 residues. V shed 4 bases, J shed 5 bases, and the junction held 7 bases outside the gene matches. In DNA form, the CDR3 reads TGCGCCAGCAGCACACAGGGGGGAAGGACTGAAGCTTTCTTT. Translated: CASSTQGGRTEAFF.

This rearrangement joins TRBV19 to TRBJ1-3; 9 bases line up with TRBD1. The germline V gene has CDR1 LNHDA and CDR2 SQIVND (reference sequence). V gave up 5 bases and J gave up 0 bases; unmatched junction bases: 8. This CDR3 is 17 amino acids long. CDR3 sequence reads: CASSPRDRVISGNTIYF. The CDR3 DNA sequence: TGTGCCAGTAGTCCCAGGGACAGGGTTATCTCTGGAAACACCATATATTTT.

The chain has TRBV5-1 and TRBJ2-1; TRBD2 matches at 10 bases. CDR3 length equals 13 residues. The trim removed 4 bases at V and 8 bases at J, leaving 3 bases unmatched. Germline V gene lookup returns CDR1 SGHRS and CDR2 YFSETQ. CDR3 sequence reads: CASSRTSGDEQFF. As DNA, the CDR3 is TGCGCCAGCAGCCGGACTAGCGGAGATGAGCAGTTCTTC.

The chain recombines TRBV5-1 with TRBJ1-1; D unresolved. The CDR3 totals 15 residues. V was clipped by 0 bases and J by 4 bases, with 13 bases between them. Per the germline V gene, CDR1 is SGHRS and CDR2 is YFSETQ. In nucleotides, the CDR3 is TGCGCCAGCAGCTTGGGAGTAGGAGGTAGCACTGAAGCTTTCTTT. As protein: CASSLGVGGSTEAFF.